The present T cell receptor beta chain was sequenced within a study of glioma-infiltrating T cells. Using RNA template, CDR3s of TCR alpha and beta were amplified with iRepertoire arm-PCR. Tissue mRNA or PBMC total RNA, roughly 85-450 ng, went into one-step reverse transcription and amplification. One entry per CDR3 protein, called by TCRdb with MiXCR from the multiplex PCR reads. The sample consists of about 4,900 distinct CDR3 sequences, 31% of them appearing once. CDR3 length: 13 amino acids. Germline V lookup: CDR1 DFQATT, CDR2 SNEGSKA (reference sequence). The ends were cut back, 7 bases at V and 3 bases at J, with 16 bases in the middle. Details on this clonotype: The antigen is not known.

Study outcomes and limitations: Non-neoplastic patients had below-expected tissue-blood divergence, while all gliomas exceeded expectation.

The sequencing sample was made of glioma tissue, nonneoplastic brain tissue, or PBMCs (not recorded which). The TCR comes from a human donor with low-grade glioma or glioblastoma, undergoing nonglioma brain surgery, or in good health (not recorded which). The V and J genes are TRBV20-1 and TRBJ2-7; D might be TRBD1 (7 bases). The chain's CDR3 is CSVGGTVGYEQYF. The DNA of the CDR3 is TGCAGTGTTGGGGGGACAGTAGGCTACGAGCAGTACTTC.